Presented here are 14 T cell receptor beta chains from one specimen sequenced in a study of T cells in tuberculosis. The protocol was immunoSEQ multiplex PCR, while the TCRdb copy is restricted to in-frame clones and leaves out a portion. Among about 44,000 clones listed, around 96% were seen once. The sequencing input was PBMCs. The receptor source for this set is a donor aged 10 to 29 with latent tuberculosis or without tuberculosis infection.

The J gene is TRBJ2-2, the V gene TRBV2; 7 nucleotides align to TRBD1. V was pared by 11 bases and J by 4 bases, with 7 bases of the junction left unmatched. The CDR3 consists of 13 residues. Germline V gene data show CDR1 as SNHLY and CDR2 as FYNNEI. CDR3 bases: TGTGCCCAAGGGGCAGGGGGCACCGGGGAGCTGTTTTTT. The encoded protein is CAQGAGGTGELFF.

A few counts support this clone. The chain employs TRBV18 and TRBJ1-2; no definite D call. V was shortened by 3 bases and J by 4 bases, with 9 bases between the two germline ends. The germline gives CDR1 KGHSH, CDR2 LQKENI. The CDR3 sequence is 13 residues long. The CDR3 DNA is TGTGCCAGCTCACCCCCCGGGGTCTATGGCTACACCTTC. Its protein is CASSPPGVYGYTF.

V gene TRBV2 combines with J gene TRBJ1-1, with 9 bases lining up with TRBD1. This CDR3 has 16 amino acids. The germline gives CDR1 SNHLY, CDR2 FYNNEI. V shed 4 bases and J 1 base; nucleotides not matched to a gene: 7. The CDR3 DNA reads TGTGCCAGCAGTGGGTGGACAGGGGAGGGGAACACTGAAGCTTTCTTT. Its translation is CASSGWTGEGNTEAFF.

This clone appeared a single time. This sequence joins TRBV6-6 and TRBJ2-2; TRBD1 matches 8 bases. Germline loops: CDR1 MNHNY, CDR2 SVGAGI (reference sequence). The CDR3 consists of 16 residues. V was clipped by 5 bases and J by 6 bases; unmatched bases: 11. The CDR3 loop is CASSPVSRQGPGELFF. The CDR3 bases are TGTGCCAGCAGTCCTGTATCCCGACAGGGGCCCGGGGAGCTGTTTTTT.

The rearrangement joins TRBV5-5 to TRBJ1-3, with 7 bases that match TRBD1. V lost 0 bases, J lost 7 bases, and 4 bases stayed unmatched. Germline values: CDR1 SGHKS, CDR2 YYEKEE (reference sequence). The CDR3 runs 14 residues. The chain's CDR3 is CASSLGQGLNTIYF. The DNA for the CDR3 is TGTGCCAGCAGCTTGGGACAGGGTTTGAACACCATATATTTT.

The rearrangement links TRBV29-1 to TRBJ2-7, with D perhaps matching TRBD2 (6 bases). The V end lost 6 bases, the J end lost 10 bases, and 19 bases lay between the germline ends. The CDR3 is made up of 12 amino acids. Germline V lookup: CDR1 SQVTM, CDR2 ANQGSEA. This chain's CDR3 is CSVRTQGLLQYF. CDR3 DNA sequence: TGCAGCGTCCGCACCCAGGGACTTCTCCAGTACTTC.

J is TRBJ2-1 and V is TRBV30; 12 bases fit TRBD2. The CDR3 has 14 residues. The trim removed 0 bases at V and 7 bases at J, leaving 1 base unmatched. The germline gives CDR1 GTSNPN, CDR2 SVGIG (reference sequence). The CDR3 reads CAWSVGTSGNEQFF. Written as DNA, the CDR3 is TGTGCCTGGAGTGTAGGGACTAGCGGGAATGAGCAGTTCTTC.

The rearrangement links TRBV5-8 to TRBJ1-3, with 7 bases matching TRBD1. This CDR3 comprises 16 residues. The junction had 5 bases not matched to a gene; V was cut back by 1 base and J by 1 base. Per germline, CDR1 SGHTS and CDR2 YDEGEE. In DNA, the CDR3 is TGTGCCAGCAGCTTGTGGCTGACAGGGTCTGGAAACACCATATATTTT. Protein product: CASSLWLTGSGNTIYF. The full variable domain, its missing parts supplied by reference TRBV5-8 and TRBJ1-3, is EAGVTQSPTHLIKTRGQQATLRCSPISGHTSVYWYQQALGLGLQFLLWYDEGEERNRGNFPPRFSGRQFPNYSSELNVNALELEDSALYLCASSLWLTGSGNTIYFGEGSWLTVV.

The chain recombines TRBV7-8 with TRBJ1-2; TRBD1 matches at 8 bases. Trimming cost V 3 bases and J 8 bases; bases outside gene matches: 5. CDR1 is SGHVS and CDR2 is FQNEAQ in the germline V gene. The CDR3 sequence is 13 residues long. CDR3 nucleotides: TGTGCCAGCAGCTTTACAGGGGGGAAAGGCTACACCTTC. Encoded protein: CASSFTGGKGYTF.

The J gene is TRBJ1-1, the V gene TRBV30; D not certain. The CDR3 runs to 15 residues. From germline, CDR1 is GTSNPN and CDR2 SVGIG (reference sequence). With 0 bases removed from V and 2 bases from J, the gap between germline ends came to 13 bases. CDR3 sequence reads: CAWSVLGTLNTEAFF. The CDR3 DNA reads as TGTGCCTGGAGTGTACTCGGCACACTAAACACTGAAGCTTTCTTT.

The gene calls are TRBV5-1 and TRBJ1-1; 9 nucleotides line up with TRBD1. The J segment lost 5 bases and the V segment lost 8 bases, leaving 10 bases of the junction unmatched. This CDR3 region has 14 residues. CDR1 is SGHRS, CDR2 YFSETQ, per germline. The CDR3 DNA reads TGCGCCAGTAACCCGGGACAGGGATTAACTGAAGCTTTCTTT. It specifies CASNPGQGLTEAFF.

CDR3 residues: CASSARDRALFF. CDR3 coding DNA: TGTGCCAGCAGCGCCCGGGACAGGGCCTTGTTTTTT. J is TRBJ2-2 and V is TRBV11-2, with TRBD1 identical over 9 bases. The CDR3 runs 12 residues. Germline CDR1 reads SGHAT; CDR2 reads FQNNGV. V was clipped by 5 bases and J by 15 bases; unmatched bases: 7.

The J gene is TRBJ2-1, the V gene TRBV10-2; TRBD2 agrees at 7 bases. The CDR3 runs to 13 residues. The V gene end was trimmed by 8 bases and the J gene end by 5 bases; junction bases not matched to a gene: 6. In germline, CDR1 is WSHSY, CDR2 SAAADI. The CDR3 is CASGTGGDNEQFF. The CDR3 DNA is TGCGCCAGCGGCACGGGAGGAGACAATGAGCAGTTCTTC.

The rearrangement joins TRBV11-2 to TRBJ2-7; tentative D call: TRBD1 (6 bases). The V gene's germline CDR1 is SGHAT and CDR2 FQNNGV. CDR3 length: 13 residues. Trimming stripped 0 bases from V and 6 bases from J, with 9 bases between. The CDR3 spells CASSLETGGEQYF. The CDR3 DNA reads TGTGCCAGCAGCTTAGAGACAGGCGGCGAGCAGTACTTC.